The source of this T cell receptor (beta chain) is a study of CD8 T cells in Susac syndrome. Reverse transcription used roughly 0.5 to 1 ug RNA and random hexamers. A multiplex approach, immunoSEQ multiplex PCR, amplified TCR beta CDR3 across 54 Vbeta and 13 Jbeta. TCRdb redid the calling of the immunoSEQ multiplex PCR reads with MiXCR, one entry per CDR3 protein. The sample shows 350,000 to 550,000 distinct CDR3 sequences, around 83% of them seen only once. Study-wide results and limits: TCR sequencing and HLA analysis covered a relatively small number of individuals.

Of note for this clonotype: Antigen specificity is unknown.

Sequencing of TCR beta, carried out with a high-throughput approach, was applied to CD8+ and CD4+ T cells from the blood. Purification of the CD8+ and CD4+ T cells relied on negative isolation, and TEMRA cells underwent FACS enrichment. V lost 6 bases to trimming and J lost 1 base, with 10 bases between them. The CDR3 loop spans 14 amino acids. Germline V gene data show CDR1 as MNHEY and CDR2 as SMNVEV (reference sequence). This sequence joins TRBV27 and TRBJ1-3; D might be TRBD1 (5 bases). Input material: CD8+ T cells from PBMCs. The receptor's source is a human donor with multiple sclerosis. Written as DNA, the CDR3 is TGTGCCAGCAGGGCTGGGGCTTCTGGAAACACCATATATTTT. Amino acid sequence: CASRAGASGNTIYF.